In its sample, the clone carrying this T cell receptor beta chain was seen many times. V was pared by 2 bases and J by 3 bases, with 0 bases of the junction left unmatched. This CDR3 comprises 13 residues. Scientists amplified the TCR beta CDR3 regions from RNA transcripts. HTBI-primed first-round RT-PCR preceded second-round multiplex PCR. Via MiXCR, TCRdb re-called the multiplex PCR reads, giving one row per CDR3 protein. The table has over 150,000 distinct CDR3 sequences, over 35% seen once; the top ten hold about 6%. This sample is part of a study of Graves' ophthalmopathy and Graves' hyperthyroidism.

The TCR comes from a woman in her thirties or forties with Graves' ophthalmopathy. Sequencing was done on a sample of peripheral blood. V is TRBV12-3 or TRBV12-4 and J is TRBJ1-2; 7 bases fit TRBD1. This chain's CDR3 is CASSLQGDYGYTF. The CDR3 DNA reads as TGTGCCAGCAGTTTACAGGGGGACTATGGCTACACCTTC.